The 2 T cell receptor beta chains given below trace back to one sample, sequenced in a study of lymphopenia after photon versus proton radiotherapy. The data were produced by immunoSEQ multiplex PCR, yet TCRdb's version contains in-frame clones alone and is incomplete. Found here are roughly 35,000 clones, under 90% of them singletons; the top ten hold roughly 3%. Sequencing used peripheral blood, obtained from a patient treated with photon-based radiotherapy. These receptors were collected from a man aged 50 to 59 with gastric cancer.

This clone was observed once. The rearrangement links TRBV29-1 to TRBJ1-6, with TRBD1 matching 7 bases. Germline V gives CDR1 SQVTM, CDR2 ANQGSEA. The length of the CDR3 is 14 residues. The CDR3 nucleotides read TGCGCCGGGGGTGGACAGGAGATTAATTCACCCCTCCACTTT. Translation: CAGGGQEINSPLHF.

The J gene is TRBJ2-7, the V gene TRBV7-8; D is perhaps TRBD1 (6 bases). Germline-derived CDR1 and CDR2 are SGHVS and FQNEAQ. The CDR3 extends over 15 amino acids. V lost 1 base and J 5 bases, leaving 15 bases between the germline ends. CDR3 sequence (DNA): TGTGCCAGCAGCTTAGAGGTCAGGGGAGTCGACGAGCAGTACTTC. Encoded protein: CASSLEVRGVDEQYF.